This TCR beta chain was retrieved from a study of control samples from healthy donors and cancer patients. Trimming pared 8 bases from V and 3 bases from J, leaving 7 bases between. Germline CDR1 reads SNHLY; CDR2 reads FYNNEI. This CDR3 has 11 amino acids. Produced via immunoSEQ multiplex PCR; TCRdb's table is partial and in-frame only. The sample contains 150,000 or so clones, approximately 94% of which appear only once. What was sequenced was blood. The clonotype was recovered from a man aged 35 to 55 in good health. This chain uses TRBV2 with TRBJ1-2; tentative D call: TRBD1 (6 bases). The CDR3 region is CASYRDYGYTF. DNA for the CDR3: TGTGCCAGCTACAGGGACTATGGCTACACCTTC.